This T cell receptor beta chain came from a study of T cell repertoires in aging, cancer and after chemotherapy. Study summary: Around 8.8 million TCR reads were in the whole dataset. Study observations and caveats: Compared with age-matched healthy donors, untreated hematological or solid cancer patients showed higher blood TCR clonality.

The germline CDR1 and CDR2 sequences are SGHTA and FQGNSA. V shed 4 bases and J shed 3 bases, with 7 bases lying between them. The CDR3 has 12 amino acids. TRB rearrangements spanning V, D and J were amplified using mixed TRB-A/B primers. TCRdb processed the multiplex PCR reads anew with MiXCR; each CDR3 protein has one entry. The sample carries around 1,800 distinct CDR3 sequences, about a fifth recorded once. Remarks on this clonotype: Its antigen is not known.

TCR beta rearrangements were amplified from peripheral blood genomic DNA. Sequenced input: blood. The receptor's source is a human donor with a solid tumor. This chain joins TRBV7-2 and TRBJ2-7; tentatively, D is TRBD1 (6 bases). CDR3 sequence: CASSSQGYEQYF. CDR3 bases: TGTGCCAGCAGCTCACAGGGCTACGAGCAGTACTTC.